The entry below gives a single T cell receptor (beta chain) sequence along with its context. Method: immunoSEQ multiplex PCR; TCRdb's copy keeps in-frame clones and lacks some. The sample lists about 81,000 clones; 80% to 90% were seen once. These data originate in a study of technical replicates of blood from several donors. The CDR3 runs to 13 residues. With 1 base removed from V and 3 bases from J, the gap between germline ends came to 9 bases. Germline-derived CDR1 and CDR2 are SQVTM and ANQGSEA. The clonotype comes from a human donor in good health. Some clones in this sample may be carry-over from other donors' samples. V gene TRBV29-1 combines with J gene TRBJ1-1; D might be TRBD1 (6 bases). The sequencing input was PBMCs. The CDR3 reads CSVEGQEDTEAFF. DNA of the CDR3: TGCAGCGTTGAAGGACAGGAGGACACTGAAGCTTTCTTT.